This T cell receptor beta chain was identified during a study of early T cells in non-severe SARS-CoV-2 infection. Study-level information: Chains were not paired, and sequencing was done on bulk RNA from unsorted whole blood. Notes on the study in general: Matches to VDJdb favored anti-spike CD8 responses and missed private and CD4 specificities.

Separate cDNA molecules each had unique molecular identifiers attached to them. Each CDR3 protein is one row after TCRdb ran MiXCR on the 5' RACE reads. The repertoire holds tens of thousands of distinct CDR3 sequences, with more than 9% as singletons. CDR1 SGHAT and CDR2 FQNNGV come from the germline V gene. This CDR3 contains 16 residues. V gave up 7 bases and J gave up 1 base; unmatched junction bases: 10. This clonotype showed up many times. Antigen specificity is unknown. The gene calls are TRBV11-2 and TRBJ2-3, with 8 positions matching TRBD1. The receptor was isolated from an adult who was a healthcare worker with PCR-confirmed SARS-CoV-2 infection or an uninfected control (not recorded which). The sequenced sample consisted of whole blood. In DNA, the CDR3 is TGTGCCAGCACCCTAGGGGGGACAGGTCGCACAGATACGCAGTATTTT. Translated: CASTLGGTGRTDTQYF.